The 5 T cell receptor beta chains in this list originate from one sample, sequenced in a study of response to subunit inactivated influenza vaccine. One entry per CDR3 protein results from TCRdb running MiXCR on the RT-PCR reads. The table includes a few hundred thousand distinct CDR3 sequences, 20% to 25% detected once. Sample: PBMCs from blood, taken approximately 20 months after vaccination. Receptors were obtained from a man between 50 and 69 years old who received an inactivated influenza vaccine.

This clonotype was seen only a few times. The V and J genes are TRBV6-2 or TRBV6-3 and TRBJ1-5; no firm D call. The CDR3 runs 14 residues. Germline V gives CDR1 MNHEY, CDR2 SVGEGT. Trimming stripped 4 bases from V and 3 bases from J, with 10 bases between. The CDR3 nucleotides are TGTGCCAGCAGTTTTCGGCCAGACAATCAGCCCCAGCATTTT. Amino acid sequence: CASSFRPDNQPQHF.

This clonotype was seen more than once but under ten times. The V and J genes are TRBV7-2 and TRBJ2-7, with 7 nucleotides matching TRBD2. CDR1 and CDR2 from the germline V gene are SGHTA and FQGNSA. The CDR3 sequence is 16 residues long. V lost 5 bases to trimming and J lost 2 bases; unmatched junction nucleotides: 12. The CDR3 coding sequence is TGTGCCAGCAGCCTCAGCGGACTAGGGTTCCCCTACGAGCAGTACTTC. It translates to CASSLSGLGFPYEQYF.

In the case of this clonotype: A read error may produce the germline difference seen at one junction end. The rearrangement links TRBV4-1 to TRBJ1-4; D ambiguous. Germline assignment: CDR1 MGHRA and CDR2 YSYEKL. The CDR3 extends over 16 amino acids. The CDR3 here is CASSPYPEAAREKLLF. CDR3 nucleotides: TGCGCCAGCAGCCCCTACCCGGAGGCCGCGAGGGAAAAACTGTTATTT.

The rearrangement joins TRBV28 to TRBJ2-3; the D gene could be TRBD1 or TRBD2 (5 bases each). This CDR3 is built from 15 residues. Deletions cut 3 bases from V and 2 bases from J, with 12 bases between. Germline values: CDR1 MDHEN, CDR2 SYDVKM. The CDR3 nucleotides are TGTGCCAGCAGTTTGGGACGACTAATCACAGATACGCAGTATTTT. It is translated as CASSLGRLITDTQYF.

V and J are TRBV3-1 and TRBJ2-7; TRBD2 is a possible D gene (6 bases). CDR1 LGHDT and CDR2 YNNKEL come from the germline V gene (reference sequence). V lost 7 bases to trimming and J lost 7 bases, with 14 bases between them. The CDR3 runs to 12 residues. The CDR3 region is CASNQMEGEQYF. CDR3 bases: TGTGCCAGCAATCAGATGGAGGGAGAGCAGTACTTC.